One sample yielded the 3 T cell receptor beta chains listed below, sequenced in a study of T-cell memory formation after mild COVID-19. In TCRdb, the 5' RACE reads were re-called with MiXCR into one record per CDR3 protein. The table shows 400,000 to 450,000 distinct CDR3 sequences, with 18% occurring only once. Sequencing used PBMCs or a T cell subset sorted from them (not recorded which). The receptors were gathered from a man between 18 and 29 years old who had mild COVID-19 (a few samples of this study predate the infection). Cell type and time point are not known.

This clonotype was counted ten times or more. This chain connects TRBV5-6 to TRBJ2-1; a weak D match, TRBD2 (5 bases). Germline CDR1 SGHDT, CDR2 YYEEEE. The CDR3 is 12 residues long. With 6 bases removed from V and 9 bases from J, the gap between germline ends came to 13 bases. The CDR3 nucleotides read TGTGCCAGCACCTTAAGACGGGGTGAGCAGTTCTTC. This sequence encodes CASTLRRGEQFF.

There are a few counts of this clonotype. V usage is TRBV6-5 and J usage is TRBJ2-1; 12 bases map to TRBD1. This CDR3 region has 17 residues. V lost 5 bases to trimming and J lost 7 bases; unmatched junction nucleotides: 12. CDR1 and CDR2 (germline): MNHEY, SVGAGI. Here the CDR3 reads CASSLVLGTGGRNEQFF. The CDR3, as DNA: TGTGCCAGCAGTCTCGTCCTCGGGACAGGGGGCAGGAATGAGCAGTTCTTC.

This clonotype was recorded a few times. The rearrangement links TRBV4-3 to TRBJ2-3; 7 bases line up with TRBD2. Germline CDR1 and CDR2: LGHNA and YSLEER. V was pared by 1 base and J by 2 bases, with 9 bases of the junction left unmatched. The CDR3 has 17 amino acids. CDR3 in DNA: TGCGCCAGCAGCCAAGTAACTCGGACTAGGGTCACAGATACGCAGTATTTT. Translated: CASSQVTRTRVTDTQYF.